This TCR beta chain was profiled in a study of human T cells and chemical hapten exposure. Study in general: Patch tests applied 0.01% DPC to the upper back and were scored after 6 days.

Time point in this sample: patch test 2, 6 weeks after DPC sensitization. The treatment was: therapeutic diphenylcyclopropenone sensitization with weekly scalp DPC. CDR3 length equals 13 residues. V lost 4 bases to trimming and J lost 9 bases, with 10 bases between them. Germline CDR1 MNHEY, CDR2 SVGAGI. MiXCR was run by TCRdb on the RACE reads, yielding one entry per CDR3 protein. The data contain some 89,000 distinct CDR3 sequences, roughly 10% of them seen just once; the ten biggest clones take up about 2.5%. This clonotype appeared a few times. The sample consisted of whole blood, taken in connection with sensitization to the hapten diphenylcyclopropenone (DPC). The sequence was collected from a woman younger than 45 with alopecia areata. Some clones in this sample may be carry-over from other donors' samples. V usage is TRBV6-5 and J usage is TRBJ1-6; D is uncertain. This chain's CDR3 is CASSSGLSSPLHF. The CDR3 nucleotides read TGTGCCAGCAGTTCCGGTTTGAGTTCACCCCTCCACTTT.